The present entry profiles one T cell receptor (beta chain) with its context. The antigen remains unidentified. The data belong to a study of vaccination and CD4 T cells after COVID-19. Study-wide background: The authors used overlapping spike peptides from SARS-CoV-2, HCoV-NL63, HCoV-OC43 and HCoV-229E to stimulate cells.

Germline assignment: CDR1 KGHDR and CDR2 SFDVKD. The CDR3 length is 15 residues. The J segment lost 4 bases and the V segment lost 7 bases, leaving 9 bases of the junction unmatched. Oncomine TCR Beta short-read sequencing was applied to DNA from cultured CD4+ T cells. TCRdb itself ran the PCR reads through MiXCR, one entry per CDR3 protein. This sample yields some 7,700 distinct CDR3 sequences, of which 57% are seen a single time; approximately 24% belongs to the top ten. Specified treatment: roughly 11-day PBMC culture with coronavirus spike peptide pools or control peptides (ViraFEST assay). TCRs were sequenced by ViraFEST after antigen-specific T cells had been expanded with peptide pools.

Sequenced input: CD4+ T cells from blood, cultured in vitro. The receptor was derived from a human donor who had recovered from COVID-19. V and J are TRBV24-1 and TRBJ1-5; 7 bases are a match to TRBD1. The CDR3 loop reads CATRTRTGTNQPQHF. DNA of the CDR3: TGTGCCACCAGGACCCGGACAGGAACAAATCAGCCCCAGCATTTT.